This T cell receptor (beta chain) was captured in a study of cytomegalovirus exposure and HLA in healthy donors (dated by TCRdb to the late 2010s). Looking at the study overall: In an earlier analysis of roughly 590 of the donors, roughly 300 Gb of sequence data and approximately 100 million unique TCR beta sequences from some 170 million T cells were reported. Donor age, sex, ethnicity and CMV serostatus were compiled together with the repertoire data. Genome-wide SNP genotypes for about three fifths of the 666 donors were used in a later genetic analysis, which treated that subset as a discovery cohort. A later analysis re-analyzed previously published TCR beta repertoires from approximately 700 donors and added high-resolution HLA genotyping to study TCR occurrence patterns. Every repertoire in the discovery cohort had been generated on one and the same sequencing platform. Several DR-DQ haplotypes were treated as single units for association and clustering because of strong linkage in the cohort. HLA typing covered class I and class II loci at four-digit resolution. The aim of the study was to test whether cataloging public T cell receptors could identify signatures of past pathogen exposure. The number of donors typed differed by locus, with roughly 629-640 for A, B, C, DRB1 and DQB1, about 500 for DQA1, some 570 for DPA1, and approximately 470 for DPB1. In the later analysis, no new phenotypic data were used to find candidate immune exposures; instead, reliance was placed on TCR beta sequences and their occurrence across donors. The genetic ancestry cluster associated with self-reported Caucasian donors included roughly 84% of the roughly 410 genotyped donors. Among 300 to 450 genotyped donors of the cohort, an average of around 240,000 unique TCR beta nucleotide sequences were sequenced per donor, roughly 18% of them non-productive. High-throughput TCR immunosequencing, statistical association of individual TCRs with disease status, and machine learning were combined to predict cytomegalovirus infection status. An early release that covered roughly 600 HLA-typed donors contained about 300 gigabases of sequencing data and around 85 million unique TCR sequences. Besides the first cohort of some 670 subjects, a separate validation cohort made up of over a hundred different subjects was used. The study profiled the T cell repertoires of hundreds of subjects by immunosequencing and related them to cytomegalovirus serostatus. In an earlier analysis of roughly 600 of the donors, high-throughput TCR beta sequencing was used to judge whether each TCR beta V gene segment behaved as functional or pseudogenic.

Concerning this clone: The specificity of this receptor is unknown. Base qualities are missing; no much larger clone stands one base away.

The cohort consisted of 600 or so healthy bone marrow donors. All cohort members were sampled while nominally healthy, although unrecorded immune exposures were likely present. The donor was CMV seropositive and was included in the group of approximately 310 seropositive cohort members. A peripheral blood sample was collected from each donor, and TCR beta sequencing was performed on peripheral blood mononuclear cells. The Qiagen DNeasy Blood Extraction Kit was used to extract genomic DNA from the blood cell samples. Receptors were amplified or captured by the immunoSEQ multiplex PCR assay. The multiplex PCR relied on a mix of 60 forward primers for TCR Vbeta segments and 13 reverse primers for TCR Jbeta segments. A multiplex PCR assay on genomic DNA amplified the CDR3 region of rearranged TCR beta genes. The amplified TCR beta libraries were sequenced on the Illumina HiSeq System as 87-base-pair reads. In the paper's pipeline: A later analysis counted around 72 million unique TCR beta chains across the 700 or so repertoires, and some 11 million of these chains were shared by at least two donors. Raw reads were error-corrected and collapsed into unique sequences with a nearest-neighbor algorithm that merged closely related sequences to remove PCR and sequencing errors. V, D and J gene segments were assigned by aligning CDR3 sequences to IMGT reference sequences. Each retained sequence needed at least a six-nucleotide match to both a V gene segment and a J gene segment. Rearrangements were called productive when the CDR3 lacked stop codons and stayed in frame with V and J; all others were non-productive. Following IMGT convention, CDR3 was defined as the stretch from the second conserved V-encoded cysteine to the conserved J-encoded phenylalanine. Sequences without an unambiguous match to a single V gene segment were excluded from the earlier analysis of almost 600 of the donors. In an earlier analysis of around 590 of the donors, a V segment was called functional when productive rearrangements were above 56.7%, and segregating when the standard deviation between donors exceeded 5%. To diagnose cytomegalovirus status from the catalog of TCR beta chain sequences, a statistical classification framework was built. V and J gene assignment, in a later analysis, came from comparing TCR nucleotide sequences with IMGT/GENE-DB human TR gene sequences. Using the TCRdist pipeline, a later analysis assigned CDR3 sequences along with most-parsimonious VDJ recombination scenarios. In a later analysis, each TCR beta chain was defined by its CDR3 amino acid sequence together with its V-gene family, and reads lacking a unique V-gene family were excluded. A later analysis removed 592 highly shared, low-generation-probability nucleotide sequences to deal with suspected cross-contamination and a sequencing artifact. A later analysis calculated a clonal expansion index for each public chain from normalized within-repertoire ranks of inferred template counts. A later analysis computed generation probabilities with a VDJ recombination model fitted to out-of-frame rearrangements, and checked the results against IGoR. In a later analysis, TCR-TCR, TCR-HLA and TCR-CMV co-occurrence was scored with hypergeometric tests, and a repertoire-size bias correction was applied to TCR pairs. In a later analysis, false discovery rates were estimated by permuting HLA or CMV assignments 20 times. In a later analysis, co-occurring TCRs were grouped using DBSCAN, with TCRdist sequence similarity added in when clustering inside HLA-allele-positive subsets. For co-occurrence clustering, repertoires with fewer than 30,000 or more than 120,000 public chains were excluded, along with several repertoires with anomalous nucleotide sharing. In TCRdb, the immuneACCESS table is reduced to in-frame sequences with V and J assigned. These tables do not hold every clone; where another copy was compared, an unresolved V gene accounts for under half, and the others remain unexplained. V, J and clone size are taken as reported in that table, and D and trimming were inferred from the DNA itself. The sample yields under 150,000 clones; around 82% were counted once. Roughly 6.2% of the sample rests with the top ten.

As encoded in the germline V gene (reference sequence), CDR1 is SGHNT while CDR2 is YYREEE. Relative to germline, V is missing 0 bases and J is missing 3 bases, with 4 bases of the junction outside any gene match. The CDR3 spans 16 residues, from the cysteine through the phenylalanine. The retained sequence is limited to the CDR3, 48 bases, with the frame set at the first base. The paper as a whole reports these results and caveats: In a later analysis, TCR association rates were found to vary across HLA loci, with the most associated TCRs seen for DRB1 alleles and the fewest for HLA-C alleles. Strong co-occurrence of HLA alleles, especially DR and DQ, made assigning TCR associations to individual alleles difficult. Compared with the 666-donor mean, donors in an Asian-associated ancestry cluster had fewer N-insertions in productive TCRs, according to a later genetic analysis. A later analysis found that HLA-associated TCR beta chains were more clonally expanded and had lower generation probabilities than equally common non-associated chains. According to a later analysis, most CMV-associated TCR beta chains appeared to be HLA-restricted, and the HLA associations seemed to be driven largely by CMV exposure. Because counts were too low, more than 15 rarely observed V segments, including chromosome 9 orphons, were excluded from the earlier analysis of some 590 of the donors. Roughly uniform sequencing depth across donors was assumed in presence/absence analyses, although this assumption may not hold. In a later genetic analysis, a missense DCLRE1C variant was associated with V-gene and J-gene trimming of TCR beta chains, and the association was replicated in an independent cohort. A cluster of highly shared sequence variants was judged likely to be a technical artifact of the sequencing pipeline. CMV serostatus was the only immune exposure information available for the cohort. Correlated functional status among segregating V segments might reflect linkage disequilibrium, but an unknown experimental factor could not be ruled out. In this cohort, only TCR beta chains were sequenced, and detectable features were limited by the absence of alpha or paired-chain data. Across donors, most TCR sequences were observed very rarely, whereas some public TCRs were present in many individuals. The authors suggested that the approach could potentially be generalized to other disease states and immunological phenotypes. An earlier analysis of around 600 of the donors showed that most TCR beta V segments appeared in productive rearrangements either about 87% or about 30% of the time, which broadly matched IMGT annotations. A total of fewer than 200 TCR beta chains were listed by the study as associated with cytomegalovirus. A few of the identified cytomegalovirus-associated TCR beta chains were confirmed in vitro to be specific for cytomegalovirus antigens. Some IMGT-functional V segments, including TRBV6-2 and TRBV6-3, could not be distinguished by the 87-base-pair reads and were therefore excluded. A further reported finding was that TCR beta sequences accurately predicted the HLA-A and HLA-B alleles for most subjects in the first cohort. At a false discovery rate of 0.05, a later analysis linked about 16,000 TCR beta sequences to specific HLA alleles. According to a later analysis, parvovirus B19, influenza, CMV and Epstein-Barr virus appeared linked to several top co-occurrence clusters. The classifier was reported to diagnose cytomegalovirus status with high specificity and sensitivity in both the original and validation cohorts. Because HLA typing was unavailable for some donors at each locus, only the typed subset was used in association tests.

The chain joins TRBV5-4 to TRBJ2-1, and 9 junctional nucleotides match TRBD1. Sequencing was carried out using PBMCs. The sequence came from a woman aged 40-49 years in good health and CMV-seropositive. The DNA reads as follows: TGTGCCAGCAGCTTGGGAGGGACAGGGAACTACAATGAGCAGTTCTTC. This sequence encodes CASSLGGTGNYNEQFF.